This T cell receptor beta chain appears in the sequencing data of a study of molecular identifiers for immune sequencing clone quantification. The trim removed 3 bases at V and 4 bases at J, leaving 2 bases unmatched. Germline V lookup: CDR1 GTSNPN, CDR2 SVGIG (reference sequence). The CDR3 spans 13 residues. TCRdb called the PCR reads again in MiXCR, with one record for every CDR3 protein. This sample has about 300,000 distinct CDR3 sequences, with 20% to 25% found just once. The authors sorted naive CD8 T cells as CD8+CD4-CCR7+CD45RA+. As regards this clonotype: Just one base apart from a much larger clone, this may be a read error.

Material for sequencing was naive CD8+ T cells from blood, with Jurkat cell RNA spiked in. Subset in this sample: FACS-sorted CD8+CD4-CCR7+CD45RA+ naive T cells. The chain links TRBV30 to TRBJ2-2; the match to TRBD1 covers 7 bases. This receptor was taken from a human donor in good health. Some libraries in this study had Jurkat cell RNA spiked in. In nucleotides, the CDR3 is TGTGCCTGGAGCGAGGGGGCCACCGGGGAGCTGTTTTTT. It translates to CAWSEGATGELFF.